This T cell receptor (beta chain) comes out of a study of Graves' ophthalmopathy and Graves' hyperthyroidism. Other autoimmune diseases, uncontrolled infections, pregnancy and lactation each led to patient exclusion. Orbital computed tomography and thyroid ultrasound, along with TRAb, serum thyroxine and clinical symptoms, underpinned diagnosis. Sampling about 10 ml of fresh peripheral blood provided the PBMCs. Amplifying from RNA transcripts, the study obtained TCR beta CDR3 regions. RT-PCR with HTBI primers came first, then second-round multiplex PCR. TCRdb reprocessed the multiplex PCR reads with MiXCR, giving one entry per CDR3 protein. In the table there are 400,000 or so distinct CDR3 sequences, about 18% of which are singletons. Notes on this clonotype: Its target is unknown.

The study's findings and limits: Researchers report that a 13-signature model separated ophthalmopathy from stable hyperthyroidism, posting around 86% sensitivity and 75% to 84% specificity.

Germline CDR1 and CDR2: MNHNS and SASEGT. V shed 9 bases and J shed 4 bases, with 12 bases lying between them. The CDR3 sequence is 12 residues long. This receptor was obtained from an adult woman with stable Graves' hyperthyroidism. Input material: peripheral blood. The chain couples TRBV6-1 to TRBJ1-1; D call uncertain. Here the CDR3 reads CASRREGTEAFF. The DNA of the CDR3 is TGTGCCAGTAGACGGGAGGGCACTGAAGCTTTCTTT.